The clone carrying this T cell receptor beta chain has only a few counts. The data are from a study of T-cell reconstitution after alpha-beta-depleted transplantation in children. This CDR3 has 13 amino acids. CDR1 and CDR2 from the germline V gene are SGHTA and FQGNSA. V lost 6 bases to trimming and J lost 8 bases, with 13 bases between them. Unique molecular identifiers featured in how the TCRbeta library was prepared. Each CDR3 protein is one row after TCRdb ran MiXCR on the PCR reads. This sample carries about 610,000 distinct CDR3 sequences, roughly a tenth of them seen once, and the ten largest clones take less than 5%.

This sequence originates from a human donor who donated a stem cell graft to a child with acute myeloid leukemia. The sequences come from PBMCs from the stem cell graft donor, collected from the stem cell graft. The chain combines TRBV7-2 with TRBJ2-2; D ambiguous. CDR3 bases: TGTGCCAGCAGTTCCATCGCGCGAGGGGAGCTGTTTTTT. It yields the protein CASSSIARGELFF. Supplemented by reference TRBV7-2 and TRBJ2-2, the full variable domain reads GAGVSQSPSNKVTEKGKDVELRCDPISGHTALYWYRQSLGQGLEFLIYFQGNSAPDKSGLPSDRFSAERTGGSVSTLTIQRTQQEDSAVYLCASSSIARGELFFGEGSRLTVL.